The present T cell receptor beta chain was sequenced within a study of control samples from healthy donors and cancer patients. Some clones are missing from TCRdb's copy, which holds only in-frame ones; the method was immunoSEQ multiplex PCR. The table records 400,000 to 450,000 clones, 90% of them present only once. The V end was cut by 4 bases, the J end by 0 bases, with 18 bases between. The V gene's germline CDR1 is LNHDA and CDR2 SQIVND (reference sequence). CDR3 size: 17 residues. This clonotype was obtained from a man aged 35 to 55 with head and neck cancer. The gene calls are TRBV19 and TRBJ1-1, with D possibly matching TRBD1 (6 bases). The sequencing sample was made of PBMCs. Written as DNA, the CDR3 is TGTGCCAGTAGTACCCTAGGACAGCGAAGAATGAACACTGAAGCTTTCTTT. Its protein is CASSTLGQRRMNTEAFF.